The 5 T cell receptor beta chains given below trace back to one sample, sequenced in a study of T cell responses to AZD1222 COVID-19 vaccine. Here immunoSEQ multiplex PCR was the method, and the copy in TCRdb shows in-frame clones only, minus some. Among over 85,000 clones listed, over 85% were seen once. The sample was peripheral blood, taken 28 days after the second AZD1222 dose. The receptor source for this set is an adult who received the AZD1222 COVID-19 vaccine.

J is TRBJ2-5 and V is TRBV9; D tentatively reads TRBD1 or TRBD2 (6 bases each). CDR3 length equals 14 residues. Germline assignment: CDR1 SGDLS and CDR2 YYNGEE. V shed 3 bases and J shed 1 base, with 10 bases lying between them. This CDR3 reads CASSGGTSQETQYF. The CDR3 DNA reads as TGTGCCAGCAGCGGCGGGACATCCCAAGAGACCCAGTACTTC.

The DNA of the CDR3 is TGTGCCAGCAGCCAGAGACAACCGAACACTGAAGCTTTCTTT. This sequence encodes CASSQRQPNTEAFF. The gene calls are TRBV14 and TRBJ1-1; D remains ambiguous. This CDR3 comprises 14 residues. Germline V gives CDR1 SGHDN, CDR2 FVKESK. Trimming shortened V by 3 bases and J by 1 base, and 9 bases separated the two germline ends.

This chain joins TRBV10-1 and TRBJ2-5; no definite D call. The germline CDR1 and CDR2 sequences are WNHNN and SYGVQD (reference sequence). The CDR3 is made up of 14 amino acids. The ends were cut back, 0 bases at V and 3 bases at J, with 8 bases in the middle. The CDR3 DNA sequence: TGCGCCAGCAGTGAGTCGACGGTAAAAGAGACCCAGTACTTC. It codes for CASSESTVKETQYF.

The chain has TRBV7-8 and TRBJ2-1; 8 bases map to TRBD1. This CDR3 comprises 16 residues. Trimming at V came to 1 base and at J to 0 bases, leaving 2 bases not matched to a gene. Germline values: CDR1 SGHVS, CDR2 FQNEAQ. In DNA form, the CDR3 reads TGTGCCAGCAGCTTAGTACAGGGGGTCTCCTACAATGAGCAGTTCTTC. This translates into CASSLVQGVSYNEQFF.

The rearrangement joins TRBV4-2 to TRBJ1-2, with D perhaps TRBD1 (5 bases). CDR3 length: 15 amino acids. Germline values: CDR1 LGHNA, CDR2 YNFKEQ. V was cut by 0 bases and J by 4 bases, with 12 bases left in between. The CDR3 sequence: CASSQDPAGFYGYTF. Here the CDR3 DNA reads TGTGCCAGCAGCCAAGATCCGGCAGGGTTCTATGGCTACACCTTC.